This paragraph covers one T cell receptor beta chain sequence. Antigen: not known. The CDR3 does not end in the conserved phenylalanine or tryptophan, so this is likely a read error. This sample was taken from a study of cytomegalovirus exposure and HLA in healthy donors. Broader study findings: Highly shared variants forming one cluster were likely a sequencing artifact. No immune exposure information besides CMV serostatus was available.

PCR used 60 Vbeta primers and 13 Jbeta primers. Libraries were prepared by immunoSEQ multiplex PCR; TCRdb keeps only in-frame clonotypes and omits some of them. The table lists about 200,000 clones, approximately 80% of them singletons, with roughly 0.71% in the top ten. Germline CDR1 PRHDT, CDR2 FYEKMQ (reference sequence). J lost 7 bases, V lost 5 bases, and 6 bases had no gene match. The CDR3 contains 15 residues. Sequenced input: PBMCs. The receptor was isolated from a boy aged 2 to 9 in good health and CMV-seronegative. The rearrangement uses TRBV13 and TRBJ2-3, with 13 bases lining up with TRBD2. CDR3 region: CASSVTSGGVYTQYV. The CDR3 DNA follows: TGTGCCAGCAGCGTCACTAGCGGGGGGGTTTATACGCAGTATGTT.